The clone carrying this T cell receptor (beta chain) was counted many times. Researchers took RNA transcripts and amplified the TCR beta CDR3 regions from them. First-round RT-PCR of the TCR CDR3 relied on the HTBI primer set. TCRdb reanalysed the multiplex PCR reads using MiXCR and keeps one entry per CDR3 protein. The sample has more than 350,000 distinct CDR3 sequences, roughly 15% seen once. The sample comes from a study of T cells in Graves' hyperthyroidism and ophthalmopathy. Trimming shortened V by 2 bases and J by 1 base, and 3 bases separated the two germline ends. Germline V gives CDR1 SGHTA, CDR2 FQGNSA. This CDR3 region has 12 residues.

The genes are TRBV7-2 and TRBJ2-7; no clear D. Sequenced sample: blood. The origin of this receptor is a woman between 25 and 40 years old with Graves' ophthalmopathy. CDR3 region: CASSLMSYEQYF. DNA for the CDR3: TGTGCCAGCAGCTTAATGTCCTACGAGCAGTACTTC.